One sample yielded the 19 T cell receptor beta chains listed below, sequenced in a study of vaccination and CD4 T cells after COVID-19. The antigens of these receptors remain unknown. Indicated treatment: roughly 10-day PBMC culture with coronavirus spike peptide pools or control peptides (ViraFEST assay). An Oncomine TCR Beta short-read assay was used to sequence the DNA from cultured CD4+ T cells. TCRdb independently ran MiXCR on the PCR reads; one entry per CDR3 protein. The data contain about 20,000 distinct CDR3 sequences, more than 50% of them singletons. The material was CD4+ T cells from blood, cultured in vitro, obtained before SARS-CoV-2 vaccination. These receptors all stem from a human donor who had recovered from COVID-19.

This clonotype was seen a handful of times. The chain employs TRBV6-2 or TRBV6-3 and TRBJ1-6; D perhaps matches TRBD1 (5 bases). The CDR3 extends over 21 amino acids. V was pared by 2 bases and J by 7 bases, with 30 bases between. Germline V gene data show CDR1 as MNHEY and CDR2 as SVGEGT. CDR3: CASSYARTVPGHLRENSPLHF. The DNA for the CDR3 is TGTGCCAGCAGTTACGCGCGCACAGTTCCAGGACACCTACGAGAGAATTCACCCCTCCACTTT.

V is TRBV24-1 and J is TRBJ1-2; D gene ambiguous. Trimming removed 4 bases from V and 7 bases from J, with 18 bases in between. The germline V gene has CDR1 KGHDR and CDR2 SFDVKD. This CDR3 comprises 15 residues. CDR3 amino acids: CATSDPVQSSSGYTF. The CDR3 nucleotides read TGTGCCACCAGTGACCCAGTCCAGTCCTCTAGTGGCTACACCTTC.

The chain links TRBV20-1 to TRBJ1-5; D gene uncertain. The germline V gene encodes CDR1 DFQATT and CDR2 SNEGSKA (reference sequence). V was trimmed by 5 bases and J by 0 bases, leaving 17 bases between them. The CDR3 loop spans 16 amino acids. The CDR3 is CSAPRFDVYSNQPQHF. In DNA, the CDR3 is TGCAGTGCTCCAAGATTCGATGTCTATAGCAATCAGCCCCAGCATTTT.

In its sample, this clonotype was seen a few times. The chain couples TRBV19 to TRBJ2-6, with D hard to call. CDR3 length: 16 amino acids. Trimming left V 3 bases short and J 0 bases short, with 9 bases between. Germline V gene sequence: CDR1 LNHDA, CDR2 SQIVND (reference sequence). The CDR3 loop reads CASSIEGFSGANVLTF. As DNA, the CDR3 is TGTGCCAGTAGTATTGAAGGGTTCTCTGGGGCCAACGTCCTGACTTTC.

The V and J genes are TRBV10-3 and TRBJ1-2; D not certain. CDR1 and CDR2 (germline): ENHRY, SYGVKD. V lost 3 bases and J lost 4, with 9 bases in between. The CDR3 length is 13 residues. Written as DNA, the CDR3 is TGTGCCATCAGTGAACGGGTTCCCTATGGCTACACCTTC. Its translation is CAISERVPYGYTF.

This clonotype was recorded a few times. The rearrangement joins TRBV7-2 to TRBJ2-1, with 9 bases identical to TRBD1. Looked up from germline, CDR1 is SGHTA and CDR2 is FQGNSA. V shed 5 bases, J shed 4 bases, and the junction held 6 bases outside the gene matches. This CDR3 has 15 amino acids. CDR3 bases: TGTGCCAGCAGCCTCGGGACAGGGCCTTACAATGAGCAGTTCTTC. Translation: CASSLGTGPYNEQFF. Full variable domain (outside the CDR3, taken from reference TRBV7-2 and TRBJ2-1): GAGVSQSPSNKVTEKGKDVELRCDPISGHTALYWYRQSLGQGLEFLIYFQGNSAPDKSGLPSDRFSAERTGGSVSTLTIQRTQQEDSAVYLCASSLGTGPYNEQFFGPGTRLTVL.

This sequence joins TRBV12-3 or TRBV12-4 and TRBJ1-5, with 11 bases aligning to TRBD1. The CDR3 totals 17 residues. V shed 5 bases, J shed 0 bases, and the junction held 6 bases outside the gene matches. In nucleotides, the CDR3 is TGTGCCAGCAGTGGGGACAGGGGGTCCCTTAGCAATCAGCCCCAGCATTTT. Translation gives CASSGDRGSLSNQPQHF.

This clonotype was detected a few times. CDR3: CASTRTGLNTEAFF. The CDR3 DNA follows: TGTGCCAGTACTAGGACAGGCCTGAACACTGAAGCTTTCTTT. J is TRBJ1-1 and V is TRBV19; the match to TRBD1 covers 7 bases. V shed 7 bases and J 0 bases; nucleotides not matched to a gene: 5. This CDR3 comprises 14 residues. Germline V gene lookup returns CDR1 LNHDA and CDR2 SQIVND (reference sequence).

The J gene is TRBJ1-2, the V gene TRBV28, with a weak D call TRBD1 (6 bases). CDR3 length equals 14 residues. Per germline, CDR1 MDHEN and CDR2 SYDVKM. V was trimmed by 1 base and J by 2 bases, leaving 8 bases between them. The CDR3: CASSLLGGNYGYTF. The CDR3 DNA sequence: TGTGCCAGCAGTTTATTGGGGGGCAACTATGGCTACACCTTC.

The V and J genes are TRBV7-6 and TRBJ2-5; 10 bases match TRBD1. The V gene's germline CDR1 is SGHVS and CDR2 FNYEAQ. This CDR3 is 17 amino acids long. V dropped 5 bases and J dropped 4; count of bases not matched to a gene: 13. The CDR3: CASSPRPLGQGGETQYF. CDR3 nucleotides: TGTGCCAGCAGCCCCCGCCCCCTAGGACAGGGGGGAGAGACCCAGTACTTC.

The chain is built from TRBV20-1 and TRBJ1-5, with 10 positions matching TRBD1. The germline gives CDR1 DFQATT, CDR2 SNEGSKA (reference sequence). The CDR3 runs to 16 residues. The J segment lost 1 base and the V segment lost 6 bases, leaving 9 bases of the junction unmatched. As DNA, the CDR3 is TGCAGTGCCCTAGGGGGACAGGGGATGAGCAATCAGCCCCAGCATTTT. As protein: CSALGGQGMSNQPQHF.

The chain is built from TRBV15 and TRBJ2-1, with D maybe TRBD2 (7 bases). The V gene lost 4 bases and the J gene lost 2 bases, with 21 bases spanning the gap. Germline CDR1 is LNHNV and CDR2 is YYDKDF (reference sequence). CDR3 length: 18 residues. The CDR3 loop is CATSTIHRGARAYNEQFF. The CDR3 bases are TGTGCCACCAGCACAATTCACCGGGGGGCTAGGGCCTACAATGAGCAGTTCTTC.

The V and J genes are TRBV7-6 and TRBJ2-3; D is tentatively TRBD1 or TRBD2 (6 bases each). The CDR3 is 16 amino acids. V was trimmed by 0 bases and J by 4 bases, leaving 14 bases between them. Per germline, CDR1 SGHVS and CDR2 FNYEAQ. CDR3 loop: CASSLAPRGVPDTQYF. CDR3 bases: TGTGCCAGCAGCTTAGCGCCAAGGGGGGTCCCAGATACGCAGTATTTT.

This clonotype has more than one count but fewer than ten. The chain is built from TRBV7-2 and TRBJ1-2, with 10 bases identical to TRBD1. Trimming cost V 4 bases and J 6 bases; bases outside gene matches: 11. The CDR3 spans 16 residues. CDR1 and CDR2 from the germline V gene are SGHTA and FQGNSA. The CDR3 coding sequence is TGTGCCAGCAGCTGGGACAGGGGAGCAGGGGACCATGGCTACACCTTC. It yields the protein CASSWDRGAGDHGYTF.

This clonotype appeared once. This chain uses TRBV19 with TRBJ2-3; 8 bases are a match to TRBD1. Per the germline V gene, CDR1 is LNHDA and CDR2 is SQIVND (reference sequence). The junction had 2 bases not matched to a gene; V was cut back by 3 bases and J by 0 bases. The CDR3 is 15 amino acids. CDR3 residues: CASSIGQGSTDTQYF. The CDR3, as DNA: TGTGCCAGTAGTATTGGACAGGGTAGCACAGATACGCAGTATTTT. Variable domain in full (rest from reference TRBV19 and TRBJ2-3): DGGITQSPKYLFRKEGQNVTLSCEQNLNHDAMYWYRQDPGQGLRLIYYSQIVNDFQKGDIAEGYSVSREKKESFPLTVTSAQKNPTAFYLCASSIGQGSTDTQYFGPGTRLTVL.

V and J are TRBV20-1 and TRBJ2-5; TRBD1 agrees at 9 bases. The CDR3 runs 15 residues. With V trimmed by 4 bases and J by 0 bases, 6 bases remained unmatched. Germline lookup yields CDR1 DFQATT and CDR2 SNEGSKA (reference sequence). The CDR3 DNA reads TGCAGTGCTACCCAGGGGACAGGGAACCAAGAGACCCAGTACTTC. Translating gives CSATQGTGNQETQYF.

This chain links TRBV7-2 with TRBJ1-1; maybe TRBD1 (6 bases). V lost 0 bases and J lost 4, with 12 bases in between. This CDR3 has 15 amino acids. Germline-derived CDR1 and CDR2 are SGHTA and FQGNSA. The CDR3 coding sequence is TGTGCCAGCAGCTTAGCTCAGGGGTTGAGCACTGAAGCTTTCTTT. Amino acid sequence: CASSLAQGLSTEAFF.

The rearrangement links TRBV15 to TRBJ2-4; maybe TRBD2 (6 bases). Germline CDR1 LNHNV, CDR2 YYDKDF (reference sequence). V was shortened by 5 bases and J by 0 bases, with 20 bases between the two germline ends. This CDR3 comprises 18 residues. The CDR3 DNA sequence: TGTGCCACCAGCCAGGAAGCGGGCTGGAAGCTAGCCAAAAACATTCAGTACTTC. Protein product: CATSQEAGWKLAKNIQYF.

This clonotype was detected a few times. The gene calls are TRBV6-2 or TRBV6-3 and TRBJ1-5; D is undetermined. The ends were cut back, 0 bases at V and 4 bases at J, with 7 bases in the middle. This CDR3 has 14 amino acids. The germline gives CDR1 MNHEY, CDR2 SVGEGT. CDR3 sequence: CASSYSSGNQPQHF. In DNA form, the CDR3 reads TGTGCCAGCAGTTACTCGTCGGGGAATCAGCCCCAGCATTTT.